This entry is about one TCR beta chain. The target antigen is unknown. This specimen belongs to a study of cytomegalovirus exposure and HLA in healthy donors. The germline CDR1 and CDR2 sequences are SNHLY and FYNNEI. The germline V and J ends were trimmed by 7 bases and 1 base, with 10 bases remaining between them. The CDR3 covers 13 residues. Overall study findings and caveats: The authors later linked a missense DCLRE1C variant to TCR beta V- and J-gene trimming. In an earlier analysis, about 90% or about 30%: the productive usage of most TCR beta V segments. Clonal expansion was found to be greater in HLA-associated TCR beta chains than in equally common others in a later analysis.

PCR involved 60 Vbeta and 13 Jbeta primers. Clones were read by immunoSEQ multiplex PCR, and TCRdb kept only the in-frame ones, dropping some. This sample contains around 130,000 clones. The clonotype originates from a woman aged 40 to 50 in good health and CMV-seronegative. Specimen: PBMCs. This rearrangement joins TRBV2 to TRBJ2-5, with a weak D call TRBD1 (5 bases). The CDR3 coding sequence is TGTGCCAGCACCAGGGCTAGCCAAGAGACCCAGTACTTC. Translating it yields CASTRASQETQYF.